This TCR beta chain was profiled in a study of post-analysis software for immune sequencing data. Study as a whole: The disease courses covered relapsing-remitting, secondary progressive and progressive-relapsing multiple sclerosis. Broader study findings: People with multiple sclerosis had a significantly lower normalized Chao1 diversity than controls did. With TRBV5-6, TRBV5-1 and TRBV20-1 included, about five TRBV segments were more frequent in patients than in controls. F measure clustering grouped samples strongly by preparation batch.

Unique molecular identifiers featured in each of the TCR beta cDNA libraries. When roughly 0.85 to 11 million T cells were used, they gave 500,000 or so cDNA molecules. TCRdb independently ran MiXCR on the PCR reads; one entry per CDR3 protein. The sample shows hundreds of thousands of distinct CDR3 sequences, 55% to 70% of them seen only once. To note about this clonotype: Its antigen is as yet unknown.

Germline CDR1 and CDR2: LGHDT and YNNKEL (reference sequence). Trimming shortened V by 0 bases and J by 3 bases, and 12 bases separated the two germline ends. This CDR3 comprises 16 residues. The receptor comes from a girl aged 2 to 10 with multiple sclerosis. The sequenced material came from blood. V is TRBV3-1 and J is TRBJ2-4; tentatively, D is TRBD2 (6 bases). The CDR3 DNA reads as TGTGCCAGCAGCCAAGACAGGAGGGTTGGCAAAAACATTCAGTACTTC. It yields the protein CASSQDRRVGKNIQYF.